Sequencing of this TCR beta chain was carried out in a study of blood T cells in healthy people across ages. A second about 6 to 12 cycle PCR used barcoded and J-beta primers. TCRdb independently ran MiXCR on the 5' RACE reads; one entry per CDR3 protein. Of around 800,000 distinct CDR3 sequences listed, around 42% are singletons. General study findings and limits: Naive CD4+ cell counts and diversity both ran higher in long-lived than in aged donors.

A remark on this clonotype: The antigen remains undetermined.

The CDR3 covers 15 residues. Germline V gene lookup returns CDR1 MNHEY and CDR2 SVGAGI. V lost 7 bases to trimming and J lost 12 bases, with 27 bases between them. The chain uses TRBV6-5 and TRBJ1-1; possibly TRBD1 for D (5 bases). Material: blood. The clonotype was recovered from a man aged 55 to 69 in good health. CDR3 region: CASNENSGRGGKTFF. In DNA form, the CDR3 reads TGTGCCAGCAACGAGAACAGCGGACGGGGGGGAAAAACTTTCTTT.